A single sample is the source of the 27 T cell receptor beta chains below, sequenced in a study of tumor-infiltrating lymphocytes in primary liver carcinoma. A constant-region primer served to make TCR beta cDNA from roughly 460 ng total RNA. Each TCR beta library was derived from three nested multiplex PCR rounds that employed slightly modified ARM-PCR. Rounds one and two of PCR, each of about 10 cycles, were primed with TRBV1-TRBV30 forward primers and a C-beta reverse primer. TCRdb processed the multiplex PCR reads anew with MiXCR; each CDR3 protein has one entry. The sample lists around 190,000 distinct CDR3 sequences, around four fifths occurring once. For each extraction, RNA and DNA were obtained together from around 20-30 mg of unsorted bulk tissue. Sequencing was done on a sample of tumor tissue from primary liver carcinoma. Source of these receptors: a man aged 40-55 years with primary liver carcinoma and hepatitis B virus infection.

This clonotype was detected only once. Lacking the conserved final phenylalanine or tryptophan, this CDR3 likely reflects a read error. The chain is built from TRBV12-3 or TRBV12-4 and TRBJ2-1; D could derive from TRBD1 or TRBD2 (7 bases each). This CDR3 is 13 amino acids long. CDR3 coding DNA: TGTGTCTGCAGTCAGGGGGGGAGGGATGAGCAGTTCTTA. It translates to CVCSQGGRDEQFL.

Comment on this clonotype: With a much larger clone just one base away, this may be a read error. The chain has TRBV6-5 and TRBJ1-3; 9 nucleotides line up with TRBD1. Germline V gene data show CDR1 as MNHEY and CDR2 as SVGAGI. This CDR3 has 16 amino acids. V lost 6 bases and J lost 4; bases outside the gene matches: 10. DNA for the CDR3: TGTGCCAGCAGCCTCGGACAGGGGAGTGTGGGAAACACCATATATTTT. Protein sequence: CASSLGQGSVGNTIYF.

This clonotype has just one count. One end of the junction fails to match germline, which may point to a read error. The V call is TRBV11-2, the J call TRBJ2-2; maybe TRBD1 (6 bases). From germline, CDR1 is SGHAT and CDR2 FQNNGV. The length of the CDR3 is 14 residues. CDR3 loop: CTSRTDSDRGELFF. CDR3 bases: TGTACCAGCAGGACAGACTCGGACAGAGGGGAGCTGTTTTTT.

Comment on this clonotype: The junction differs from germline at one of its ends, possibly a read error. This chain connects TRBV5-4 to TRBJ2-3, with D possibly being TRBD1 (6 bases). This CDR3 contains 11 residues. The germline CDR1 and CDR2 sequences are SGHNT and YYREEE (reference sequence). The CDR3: CANSHNEWTDF. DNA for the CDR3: TGTGCCAACAGCCATAACGAATGGACAGATTTT.

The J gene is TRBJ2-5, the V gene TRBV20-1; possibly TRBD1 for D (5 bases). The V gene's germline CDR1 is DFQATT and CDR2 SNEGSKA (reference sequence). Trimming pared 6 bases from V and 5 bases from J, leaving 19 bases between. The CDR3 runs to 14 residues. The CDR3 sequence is CSAFGQGSGETQYF. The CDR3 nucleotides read TGCAGTGCCTTTGGGCAGGGATCGGGCGAGACCCAGTACTTC.

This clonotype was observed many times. CDR3 bases: TGTGCCAGCAGTTTTGGGGGATCCTACGAGCAGTACTTC. This encodes CASSFGGSYEQYF. The chain links TRBV12-3 or TRBV12-4 to TRBJ2-7, with D tentatively TRBD1 or TRBD2 (5 bases each). V shed 3 bases and J shed 1 base, with 7 bases lying between them. The CDR3 has 13 amino acids.

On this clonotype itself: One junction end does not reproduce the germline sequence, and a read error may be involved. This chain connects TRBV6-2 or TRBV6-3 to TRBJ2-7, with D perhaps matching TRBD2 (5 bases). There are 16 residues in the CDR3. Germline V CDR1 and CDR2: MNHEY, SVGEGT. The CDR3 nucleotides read TGTGCCAACAGTTACTCGCTGATAGCGCGTTACCGTGAGCAGTACTTC. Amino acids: CANSYSLIARYREQYF.

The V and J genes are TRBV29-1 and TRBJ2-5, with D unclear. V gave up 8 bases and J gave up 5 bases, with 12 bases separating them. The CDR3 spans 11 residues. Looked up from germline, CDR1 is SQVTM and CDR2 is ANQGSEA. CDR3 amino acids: CSPTPGETQYF. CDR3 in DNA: TGCAGCCCCACGCCTGGGGAGACCCAGTACTTC. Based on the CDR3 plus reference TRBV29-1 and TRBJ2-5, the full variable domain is SAVISQKPSRDICQRGTSLTIQCQVDSQVTMMFWYRQQPGQSLTLIATANQGSEATYESGFVIDKFPISRPNLTFSTLTVSNMSPEDSSIYLCSPTPGETQYFGPGTRLLVL.

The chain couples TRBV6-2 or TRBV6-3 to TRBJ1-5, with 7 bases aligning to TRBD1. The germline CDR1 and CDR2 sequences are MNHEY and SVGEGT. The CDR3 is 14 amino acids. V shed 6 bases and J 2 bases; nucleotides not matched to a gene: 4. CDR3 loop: CASRSTGCNQPQHF. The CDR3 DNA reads TGTGCCAGCAGATCGACAGGGTGCAATCAGCCCCAGCATTTT.

In nucleotides, the CDR3 is TGTGCCAACAGATCGGCAGGGGCCTACGAGCAGTACTTC. This gives the protein CANRSAGAYEQYF. This sequence joins TRBV28 and TRBJ2-7; tentatively, D is TRBD1 (6 bases). V lost 10 bases and J lost 2, with 15 bases in between. CDR1 and CDR2 from the germline V gene are MDHEN and SYDVKM. This CDR3 has 13 amino acids.

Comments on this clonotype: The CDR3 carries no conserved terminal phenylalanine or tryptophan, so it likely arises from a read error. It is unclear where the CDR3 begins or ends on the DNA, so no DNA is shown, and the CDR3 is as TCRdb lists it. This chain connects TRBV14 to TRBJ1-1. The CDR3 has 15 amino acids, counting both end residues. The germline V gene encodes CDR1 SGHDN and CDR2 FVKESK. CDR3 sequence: CVSSPRLGVDTEALS.

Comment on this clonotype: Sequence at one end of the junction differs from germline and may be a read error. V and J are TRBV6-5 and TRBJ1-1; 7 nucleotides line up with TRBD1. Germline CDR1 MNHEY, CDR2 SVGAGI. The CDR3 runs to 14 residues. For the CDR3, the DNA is TGTGCCAGCAGTGTGACAGGGATGGACACTGAAGCTTACTTT. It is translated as CASSVTGMDTEAYF.

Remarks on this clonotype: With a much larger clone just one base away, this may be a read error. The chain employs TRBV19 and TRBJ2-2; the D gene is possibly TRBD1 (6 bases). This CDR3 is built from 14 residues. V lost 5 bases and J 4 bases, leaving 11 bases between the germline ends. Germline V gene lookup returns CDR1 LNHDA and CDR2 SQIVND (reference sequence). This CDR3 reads CASSSAGATGELFF. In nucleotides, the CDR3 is TGTGCCAGTAGTTCCGCAGGGGCCACCGGGGAGCTGTTTTTT.

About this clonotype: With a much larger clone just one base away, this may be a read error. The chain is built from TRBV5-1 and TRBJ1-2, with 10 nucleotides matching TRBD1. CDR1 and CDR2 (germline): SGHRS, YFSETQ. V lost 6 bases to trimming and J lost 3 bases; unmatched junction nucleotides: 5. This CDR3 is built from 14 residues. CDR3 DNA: TGCGCCAGCACCATTGGACAGGGGGACTATGGCTACACCTTC. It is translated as CASTIGQGDYGYTF. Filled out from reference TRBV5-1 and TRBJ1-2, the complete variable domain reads KAGVTQTPRYLIKTRGQQVTLSCSPISGHRSVSWYQQTPGQGLQFLFEYFSETQRNKGNFPGRFSGRQFSNSRSEMNVSTLELGDSALYLCASTIGQGDYGYTFGSGTRLTVV.

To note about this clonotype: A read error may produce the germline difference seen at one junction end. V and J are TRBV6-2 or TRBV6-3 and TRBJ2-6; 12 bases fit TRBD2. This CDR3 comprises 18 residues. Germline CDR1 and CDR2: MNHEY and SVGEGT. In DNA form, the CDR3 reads TGTGCCAACAGTACCCTAGCGGGAGGGAACTCTGGGGCCTACGTCCTGACTTTC. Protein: CANSTLAGGNSGAYVLTF.

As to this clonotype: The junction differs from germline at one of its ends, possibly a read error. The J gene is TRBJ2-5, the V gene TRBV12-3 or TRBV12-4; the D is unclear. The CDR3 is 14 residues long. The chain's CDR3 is CASRLGTISRTKYF. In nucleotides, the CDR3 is TGTGCCAGCAGATTAGGAACCATCTCTCGGACCAAGTACTTC.

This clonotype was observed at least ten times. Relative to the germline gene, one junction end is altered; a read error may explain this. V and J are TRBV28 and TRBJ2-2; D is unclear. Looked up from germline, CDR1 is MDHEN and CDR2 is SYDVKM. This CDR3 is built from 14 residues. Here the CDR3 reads CATSGYTNTGELFF. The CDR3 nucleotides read TGTGCCACCAGTGGCTACACTAACACCGGGGAGCTGTTTTTT.

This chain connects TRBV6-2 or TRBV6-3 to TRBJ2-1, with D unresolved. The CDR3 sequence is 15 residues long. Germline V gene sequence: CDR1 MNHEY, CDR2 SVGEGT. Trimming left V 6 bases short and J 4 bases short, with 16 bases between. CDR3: CASSSGLSLYNEQFF. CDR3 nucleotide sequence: TGTGCCAGCAGCTCCGGGCTATCGCTATACAATGAGCAGTTCTTC.

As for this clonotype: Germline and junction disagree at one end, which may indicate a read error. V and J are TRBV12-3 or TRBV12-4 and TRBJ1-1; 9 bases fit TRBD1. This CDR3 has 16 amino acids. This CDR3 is CASSFILGQGNTEACF. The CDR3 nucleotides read TGTGCCAGCAGTTTCATCCTGGGACAGGGAAACACTGAAGCTTGCTTT.

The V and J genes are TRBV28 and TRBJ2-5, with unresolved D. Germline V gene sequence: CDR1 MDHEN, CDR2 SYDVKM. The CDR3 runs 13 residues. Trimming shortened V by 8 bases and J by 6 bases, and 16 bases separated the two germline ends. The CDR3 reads CASRRQDPKTQYF. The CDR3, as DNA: TGTGCCAGCCGCCGACAAGACCCAAAGACCCAGTACTTC.

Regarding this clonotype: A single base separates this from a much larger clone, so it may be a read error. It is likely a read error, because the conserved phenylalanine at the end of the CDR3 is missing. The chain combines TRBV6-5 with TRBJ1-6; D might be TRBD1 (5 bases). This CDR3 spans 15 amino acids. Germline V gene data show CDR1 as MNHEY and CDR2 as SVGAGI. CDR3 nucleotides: TGTGTCAGCAGTTACGCCGGGGGGTCTAATTCACCCCTCCACCTT. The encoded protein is CVSSYAGGSNSPLHL.

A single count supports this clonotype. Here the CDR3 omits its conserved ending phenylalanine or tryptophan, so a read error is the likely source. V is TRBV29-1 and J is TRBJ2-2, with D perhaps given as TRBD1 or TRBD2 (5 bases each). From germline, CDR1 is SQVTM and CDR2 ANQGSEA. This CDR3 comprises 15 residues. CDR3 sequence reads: CSALTNVANTGALFY. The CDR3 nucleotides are TGCAGCGCTCTTACTAACGTGGCGAACACCGGGGCGCTGTTTTAT.

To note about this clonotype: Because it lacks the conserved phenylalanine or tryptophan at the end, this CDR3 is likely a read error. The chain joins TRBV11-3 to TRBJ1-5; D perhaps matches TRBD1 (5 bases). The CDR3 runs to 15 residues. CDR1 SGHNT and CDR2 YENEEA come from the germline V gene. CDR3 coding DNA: TGTGCCAGTAGCTTAGATCTAGGGGTGGCTCAGCCCCAGCATTAT. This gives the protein CASSLDLGVAQPQHY.

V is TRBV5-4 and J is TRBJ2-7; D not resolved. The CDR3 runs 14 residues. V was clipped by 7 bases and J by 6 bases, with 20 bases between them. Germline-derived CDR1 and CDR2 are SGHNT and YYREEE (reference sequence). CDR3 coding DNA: TGTGCCAGCGGCCCCGCCCCCTCATCCAGCGAGCAGTACTTC. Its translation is CASGPAPSSSEQYF.

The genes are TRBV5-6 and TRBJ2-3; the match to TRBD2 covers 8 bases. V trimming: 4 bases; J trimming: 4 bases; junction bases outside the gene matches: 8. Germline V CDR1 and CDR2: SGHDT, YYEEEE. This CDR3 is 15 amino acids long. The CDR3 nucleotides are TGTGCCAGCAGCCAAGGTCAACTAGCGGCAGATACGCAGTATTTT. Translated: CASSQGQLAADTQYF.

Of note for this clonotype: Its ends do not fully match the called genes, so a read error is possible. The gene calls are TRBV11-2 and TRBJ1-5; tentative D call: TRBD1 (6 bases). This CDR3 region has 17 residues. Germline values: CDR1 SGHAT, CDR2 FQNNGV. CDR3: CANSLVGVTGSNRSQHF. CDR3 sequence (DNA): TGTGCCAACAGCTTAGTAGGGGTAACAGGGAGCAATCGGTCCCAGCATTTT.

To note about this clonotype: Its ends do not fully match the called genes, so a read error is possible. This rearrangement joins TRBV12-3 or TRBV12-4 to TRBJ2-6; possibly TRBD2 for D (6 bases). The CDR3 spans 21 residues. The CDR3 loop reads CDSSRTRLVPGRASGANVVTF. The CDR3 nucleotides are TGTGACAGCAGTCGGACCCGACTAGTCCCCGGTCGGGCCTCTGGGGCCAACGTCGTGACTTTT.